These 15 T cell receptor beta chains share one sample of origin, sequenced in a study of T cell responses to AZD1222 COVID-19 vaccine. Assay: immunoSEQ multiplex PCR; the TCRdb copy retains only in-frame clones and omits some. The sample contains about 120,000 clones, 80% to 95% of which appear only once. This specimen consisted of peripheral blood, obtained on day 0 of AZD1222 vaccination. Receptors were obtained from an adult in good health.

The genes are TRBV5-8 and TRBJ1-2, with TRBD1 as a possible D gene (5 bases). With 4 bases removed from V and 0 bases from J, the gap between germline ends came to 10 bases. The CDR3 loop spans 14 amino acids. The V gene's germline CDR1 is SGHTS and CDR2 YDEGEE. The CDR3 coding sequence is TGTGCCAGCAGCCTAGGGGACTCTAACTATGGCTACACCTTC. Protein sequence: CASSLGDSNYGYTF.

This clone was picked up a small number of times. The CDR3 nucleotides read TGTGCCAGCAGTTTTGTCAGGGGCAATGAGCAGTTCTTC. It specifies CASSFVRGNEQFF. This rearrangement joins TRBV12-3 or TRBV12-4 to TRBJ2-1; perhaps TRBD1 as D (6 bases). This CDR3 contains 13 residues. The V and J ends lost 3 bases and 6 bases respectively, with 9 bases between them.

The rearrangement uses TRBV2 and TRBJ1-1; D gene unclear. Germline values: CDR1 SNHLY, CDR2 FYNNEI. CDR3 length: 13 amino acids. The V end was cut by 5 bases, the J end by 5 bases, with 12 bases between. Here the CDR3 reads CASSSLYGTEAFF. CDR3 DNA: TGTGCCAGCAGTTCCCTCTATGGTACTGAAGCTTTCTTT. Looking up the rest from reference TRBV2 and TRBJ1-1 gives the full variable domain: EPEVTQTPSHQVTQMGQEVILRCVPISNHLYFYWYRQILGQKVEFLVSFYNNEISEKSEIFDDQFSVERPDGSNFTLKIRSTKLEDSAMYFCASSSLYGTEAFFGQGTRLTVV.

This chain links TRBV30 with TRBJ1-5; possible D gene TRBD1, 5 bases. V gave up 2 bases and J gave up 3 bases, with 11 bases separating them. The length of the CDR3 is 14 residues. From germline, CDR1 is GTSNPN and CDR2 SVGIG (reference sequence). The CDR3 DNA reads TGTGCCTGGAGTAAAGGGGCCCTCAATCAGCCCCAGCATTTT. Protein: CAWSKGALNQPQHF.

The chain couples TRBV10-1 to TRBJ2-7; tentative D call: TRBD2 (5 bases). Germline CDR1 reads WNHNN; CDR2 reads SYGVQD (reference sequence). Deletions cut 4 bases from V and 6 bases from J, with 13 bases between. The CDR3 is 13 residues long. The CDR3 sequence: CASSGRLDFEQYF. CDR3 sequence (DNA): TGCGCCAGCAGTGGGAGATTGGACTTCGAGCAGTACTTC.

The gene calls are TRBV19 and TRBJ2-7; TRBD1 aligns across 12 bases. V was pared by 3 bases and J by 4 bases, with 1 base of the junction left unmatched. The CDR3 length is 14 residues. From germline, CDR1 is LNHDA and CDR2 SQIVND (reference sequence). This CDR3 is CASSMGQGAYEQYF. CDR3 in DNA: TGTGCCAGTAGTATGGGACAGGGGGCGTACGAGCAGTACTTC.

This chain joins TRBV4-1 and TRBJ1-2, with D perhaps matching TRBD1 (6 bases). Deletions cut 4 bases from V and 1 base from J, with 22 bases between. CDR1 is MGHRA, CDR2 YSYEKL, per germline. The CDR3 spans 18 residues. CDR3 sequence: CASSPNPPRTEFNYGYTF. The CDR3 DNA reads TGCGCCAGCAGCCCCAACCCCCCACGGACAGAGTTTAACTATGGCTACACCTTC.

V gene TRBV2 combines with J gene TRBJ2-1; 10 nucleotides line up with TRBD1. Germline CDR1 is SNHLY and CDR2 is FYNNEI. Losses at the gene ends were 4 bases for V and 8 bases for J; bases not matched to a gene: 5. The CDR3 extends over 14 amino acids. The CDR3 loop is CASSVGTGVHEQFF. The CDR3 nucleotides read TGTGCCAGCAGTGTAGGGACAGGGGTGCATGAGCAGTTCTTC.

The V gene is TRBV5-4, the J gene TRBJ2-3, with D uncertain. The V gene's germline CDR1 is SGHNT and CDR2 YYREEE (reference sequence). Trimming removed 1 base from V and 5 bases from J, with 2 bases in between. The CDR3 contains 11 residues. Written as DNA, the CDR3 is TGTGCCAGCAGCTTGAAAGATACGCAGTATTTT. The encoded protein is CASSLKDTQYF.

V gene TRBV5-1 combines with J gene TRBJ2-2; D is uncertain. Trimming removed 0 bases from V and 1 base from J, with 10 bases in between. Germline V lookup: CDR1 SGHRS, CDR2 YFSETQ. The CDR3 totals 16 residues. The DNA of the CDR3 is TGCGCCAGCAGCTTGGCTGGAGCCCTGAACACCGGGGAGCTGTTTTTT. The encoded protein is CASSLAGALNTGELFF.

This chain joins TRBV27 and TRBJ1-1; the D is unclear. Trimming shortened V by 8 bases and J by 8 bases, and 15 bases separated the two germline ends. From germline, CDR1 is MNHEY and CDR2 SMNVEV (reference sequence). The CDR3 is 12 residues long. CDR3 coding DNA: TGTGCCAGCTATGGGCGGTCCAGGGAAGCTTTCTTT. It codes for CASYGRSREAFF.

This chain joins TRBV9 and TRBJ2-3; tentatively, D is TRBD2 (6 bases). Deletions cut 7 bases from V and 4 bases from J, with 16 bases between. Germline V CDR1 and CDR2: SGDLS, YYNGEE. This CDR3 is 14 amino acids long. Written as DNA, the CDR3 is TGTGCCAGCGGAACCTTGGAGGGCCCAGATACGCAGTATTTT. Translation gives CASGTLEGPDTQYF.

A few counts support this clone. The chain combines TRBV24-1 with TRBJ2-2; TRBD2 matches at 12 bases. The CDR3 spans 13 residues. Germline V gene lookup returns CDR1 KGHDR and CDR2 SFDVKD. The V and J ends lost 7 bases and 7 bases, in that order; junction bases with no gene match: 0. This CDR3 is CATRTSGSGELFF. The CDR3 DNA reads TGTGCCACCAGGACTAGCGGGAGCGGGGAGCTGTTTTTT.

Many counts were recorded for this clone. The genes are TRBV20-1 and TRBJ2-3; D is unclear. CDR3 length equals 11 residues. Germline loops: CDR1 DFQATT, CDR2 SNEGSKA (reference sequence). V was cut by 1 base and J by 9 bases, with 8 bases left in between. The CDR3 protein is CSARAERTQYF. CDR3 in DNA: TGCAGTGCTAGAGCGGAACGGACGCAGTATTTT.

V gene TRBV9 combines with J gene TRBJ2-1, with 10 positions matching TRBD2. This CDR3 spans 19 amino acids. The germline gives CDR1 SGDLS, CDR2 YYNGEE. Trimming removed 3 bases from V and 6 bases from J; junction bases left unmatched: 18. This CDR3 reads CASSERLTAGTSASNEQFF. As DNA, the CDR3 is TGTGCCAGCAGCGAGAGATTAACCGCCGGGACTAGCGCCAGCAATGAGCAGTTCTTC.